The T cell receptor beta chain described here comes from a study of blood T cell repertoires in COVID-19. Study-wide background: Collection of acute and convalescent COVID-19 samples took place in the United States, Italy and Spain. The analysed material was cDNA or gDNA that came from T cells, B-cell-depleted T cells, or PBMCs.

This clone was picked up one time. Methods used by the authors: Amplification from reference gene primers served as the basis for estimated nucleated cell counts. The assay was immunoSEQ multiplex PCR, and TCRdb's table has in-frame clones only and misses some. That table supplies the V and J calls and clone size; D and trimming were determined from the DNA. The repertoire holds over 250,000 clones, with around nine tenths as singletons. CDR3 length: 16 amino acids. Trimming took 2 bases from V and 3 from J; bases not matched to a gene: 4. Germline values: CDR1 MNHEY, CDR2 SVGAGI. Sequencing was done on a sample of peripheral blood. This sequence joins TRBV6-5 and TRBJ2-2, with TRBD2 matching over 9 bases. This TCR derives from a man over 45 with acute or convalescent COVID-19. For the CDR3, the DNA is TGTGCCAGCAGTTACGCGGGGGGGAGTTACACCGGGGAGCTGTTTTTT. This translates into CASSYAGGSYTGELFF.